This TCR beta chain was sequenced for a study of Tregs in tolerant kidney transplant recipients. Profiling relied on immunoSEQ multiplex PCR, and the TCRdb table lists in-frame clones only, not all of them. The data contain 40,000 to 50,000 clones, about 89% of them singletons. For this clone: Its antigen is unidentified.

CDR3 length: 15 residues. In germline, CDR1 is GTSNPN, CDR2 SVGIG (reference sequence). The V gene lost 0 bases and the J gene lost 3 bases, with 15 bases spanning the gap. Study-level findings and limits: Tregs expanded with activated donor B cells seemed most donor-specific.

V is TRBV30 and J is TRBJ2-7; D is ambiguous. This TCR came from a human donor in good health. The sample was Tregs from blood. CDR3 nucleotides: TGTGCCTGGAGTGTACCGGCTAGGGTCCTCTACGAGCAGTACTTC. Encoded protein: CAWSVPARVLYEQYF.